One TCR beta chain is described in this entry. Its target is not known. Healthy bone marrow donors made up the donors. The PCR had 60 Vbeta and 13 Jbeta primers. Method: immunoSEQ multiplex PCR; TCRdb's copy keeps in-frame clones and lacks some. The data contain approximately 70,000 clones, about 74% of them singletons. The sample is drawn from a study of cytomegalovirus exposure and HLA in healthy donors. Study-level information: About four fifths of 300 to 450 genotyped donors fell in the Caucasian-associated ancestry cluster.

The CDR3 is 17 amino acids. V was cut by 0 bases and J by 5 bases, with 17 bases left in between. The germline V gene has CDR1 SGHNT and CDR2 YYREEE (reference sequence). Study outcomes and limitations: In a later analysis, donors in an Asian-associated ancestry cluster reportedly had fewer N-insertions in productive TCRs than the cohort mean.

Input material: PBMCs. The sequence was obtained from a woman aged 55-69 years in good health and CMV-seropositive. V usage is TRBV5-4 and J usage is TRBJ2-2; a possible D gene is TRBD2 (6 bases). CDR3 residues: CASSLDVSGVWTGELFF. The CDR3 coding sequence is TGTGCCAGCAGCTTGGATGTTTCGGGGGTGTGGACCGGGGAGCTGTTTTTT.